Given below is one TCR beta chain in context. The read ends 3 residues shy of where the CDR3 ends; the end is completed using the germline J gene. Generated by immunoSEQ multiplex PCR, the TCRdb table keeps only in-frame clones and is missing some. The sample totals about 30,000 clones; its top ten clones hold 4.3%. These data belong to a study of T cells in women clearing cervical HPV infection. With 4 bases removed from V and 3 bases from J, the gap between germline ends came to 13 bases. Germline V gene sequence: CDR1 DFQATT, CDR2 SNEGSKA (reference sequence). The CDR3 is 14 residues long. The specimen was blood buffy coat. This receptor was taken from a woman aged 18-70 years with a cervical HPV16 infection that either progressed to CIN3+ or cleared (not recorded which). This chain uses TRBV20-1 with TRBJ1-5; possible D gene TRBD1, 6 bases. CDR3 protein: CSATLTGNNQPQHF. The covered CDR3 bases are TGCAGTGCTACCCTCACAGGGAACAATCAGCCC.